The clone carrying this T cell receptor (beta chain) appeared once. This sample was included in a study of blood T cell repertoires in COVID-19. Study at large: Samples of COVID-19 (acute and convalescent) were obtained from the United States, Italy and Spain. Sources were T cells, B-cell-depleted T cells, or PBMCs; the material itself was cDNA or gDNA.

Germline V gives CDR1 LNHDA, CDR2 SQIVND (reference sequence). V was pared by 4 bases and J by 5 bases, with 13 bases of the junction left unmatched. The CDR3 runs 16 residues. Per the study methods: Amplification from reference gene primers served as the basis for estimated nucleated cell counts. Sequenced by immunoSEQ multiplex PCR; TCRdb stores in-frame clones only, minus some. D and trimming come from the DNA, and the V and J calls and clone size come from that table. This sample yields hundreds of thousands of clones, of which 82% are seen a single time; 9.5% to 15% belongs to the top ten. The source material was peripheral blood. This chain joins TRBV19 and TRBJ1-2; 7 bases are a match to TRBD1. This TCR derives from a woman aged 55-70 years with active or convalescent COVID-19. DNA of the CDR3: TGTGCCAGTAGTACTCCTGACAGGGACGTCGCTTATGGCTACACCTTC. Amino acid sequence: CASSTPDRDVAYGYTF.